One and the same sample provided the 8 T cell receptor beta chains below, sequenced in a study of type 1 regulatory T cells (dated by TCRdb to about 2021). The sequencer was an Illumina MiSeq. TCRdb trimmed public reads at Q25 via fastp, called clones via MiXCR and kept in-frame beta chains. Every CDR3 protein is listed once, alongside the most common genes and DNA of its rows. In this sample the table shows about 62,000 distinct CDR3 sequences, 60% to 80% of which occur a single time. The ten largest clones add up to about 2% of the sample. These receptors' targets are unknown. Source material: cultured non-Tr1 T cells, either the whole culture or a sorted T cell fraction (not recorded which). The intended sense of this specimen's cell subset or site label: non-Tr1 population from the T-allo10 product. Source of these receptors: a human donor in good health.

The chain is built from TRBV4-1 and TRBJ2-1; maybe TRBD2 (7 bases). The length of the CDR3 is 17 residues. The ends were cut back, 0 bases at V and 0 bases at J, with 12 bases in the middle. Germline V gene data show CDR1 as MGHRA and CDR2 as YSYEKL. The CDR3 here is CASSQDRRGHSYNEQFF. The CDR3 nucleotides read TGCGCCAGCAGCCAAGATAGGCGGGGGCACTCCTACAATGAGCAGTTCTTC.

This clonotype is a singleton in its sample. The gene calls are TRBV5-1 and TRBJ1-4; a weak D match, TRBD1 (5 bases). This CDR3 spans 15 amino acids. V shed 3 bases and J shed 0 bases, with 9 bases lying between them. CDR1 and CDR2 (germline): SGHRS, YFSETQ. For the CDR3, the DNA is TGCGCCAGCAGCTCAGGGCGCCCAACTAATGAAAAACTGTTTTTT. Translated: CASSSGRPTNEKLFF.

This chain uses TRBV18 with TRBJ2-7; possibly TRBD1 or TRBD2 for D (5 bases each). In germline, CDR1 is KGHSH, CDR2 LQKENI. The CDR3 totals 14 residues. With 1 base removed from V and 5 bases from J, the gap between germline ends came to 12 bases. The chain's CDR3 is CASSPQTGLNEQYF. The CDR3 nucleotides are TGTGCCAGCTCACCACAGACGGGGCTGAACGAGCAGTACTTC.

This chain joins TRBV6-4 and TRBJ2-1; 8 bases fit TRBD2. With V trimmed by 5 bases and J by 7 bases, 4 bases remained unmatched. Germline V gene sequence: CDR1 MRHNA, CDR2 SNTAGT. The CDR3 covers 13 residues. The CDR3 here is CASSTLAGNEQFF. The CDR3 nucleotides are TGTGCCAGCAGTACCTTAGCGGGAAATGAGCAGTTCTTC.

The CDR3 loop reads CSARPNSGLEGYNEQFF. In DNA form, the CDR3 reads TGCAGTGCTAGACCAAATTCGGGCCTCGAGGGTTACAATGAGCAGTTCTTC. The chain links TRBV20-1 to TRBJ2-1; TRBD2 is a possible D gene (5 bases). Between the trimmed V and J ends, which lost 2 bases and 4 bases, there was a span of 21 bases. Per the germline V gene, CDR1 is DFQATT and CDR2 is SNEGSKA (reference sequence). CDR3 size: 17 residues.

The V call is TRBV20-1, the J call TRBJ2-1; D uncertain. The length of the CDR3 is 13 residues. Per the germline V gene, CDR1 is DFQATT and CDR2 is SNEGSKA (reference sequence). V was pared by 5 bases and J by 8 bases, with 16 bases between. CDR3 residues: CSALEAHYYEQFF. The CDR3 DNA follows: TGCAGTGCTCTAGAGGCACATTATTATGAGCAGTTCTTC.

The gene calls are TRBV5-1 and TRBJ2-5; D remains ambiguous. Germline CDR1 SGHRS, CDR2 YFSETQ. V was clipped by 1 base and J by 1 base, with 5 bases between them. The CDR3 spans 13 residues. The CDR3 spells CASSLFAQETQYF. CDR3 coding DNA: TGCGCCAGCAGCTTGTTCGCCCAAGAGACCCAGTACTTC.

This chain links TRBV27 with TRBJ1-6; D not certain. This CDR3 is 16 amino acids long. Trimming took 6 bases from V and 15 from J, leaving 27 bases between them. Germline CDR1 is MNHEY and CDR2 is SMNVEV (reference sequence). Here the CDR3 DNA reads TGTGCCAGCAGCAGAGCCGGGCTGCATGAAAATTATGGCCTCCACTTT. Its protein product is CASSRAGLHENYGLHF.